The clone carrying this T cell receptor (beta chain) was detected many times. Its antigen is as yet unknown. The CDR3 is 12 residues long. The ends lost 5 bases at V and 7 bases at J; junction bases unmatched: 4. Germline loops: CDR1 MNHNS, CDR2 SASEGT. Only in-frame clones appear in the TCRdb table, and some are missing; sequencing was by immunoSEQ multiplex PCR. The sample includes fewer than 100,000 clones, around 84% seen only once; the top ten take roughly 9.8%. The record originates from a study of T cells in localized non-small cell lung cancer. Study results and caveats: A raised T cell density in blood coincided with lengthier overall survival. Turning up in adjacent lung were a median roughly 59 of the top 100 tumor clones.

The sample here was peripheral blood, taken before any cancer treatment. The TCR was taken from a female donor aged 60 or older with stage I lung adenocarcinoma. The chain is built from TRBV6-1 and TRBJ1-1; 7 bases map to TRBD1. The CDR3: CASSWAGGEAFF. In DNA, the CDR3 is TGTGCCAGCAGTTGGGCAGGGGGTGAAGCTTTCTTT.